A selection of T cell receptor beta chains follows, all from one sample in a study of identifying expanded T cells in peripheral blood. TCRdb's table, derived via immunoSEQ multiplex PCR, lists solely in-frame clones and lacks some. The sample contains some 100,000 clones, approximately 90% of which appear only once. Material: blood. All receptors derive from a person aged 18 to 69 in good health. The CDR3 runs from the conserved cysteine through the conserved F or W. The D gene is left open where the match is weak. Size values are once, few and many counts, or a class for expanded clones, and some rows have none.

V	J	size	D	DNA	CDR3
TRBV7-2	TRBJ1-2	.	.	TGTGCCAGCAGCTTAGTAAGCCTTTATGGCTACACCTTC	CASSLVSLYGYTF
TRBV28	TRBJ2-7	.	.	TGTGCCAGCAGCCCCGGGGGTCCTAGCTCCTACGAGCAGTACTTC	CASSPGGPSSYEQYF
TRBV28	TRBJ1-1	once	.	TGTGCCAGCAGTTTTGGGGTCGCTGAAGCTTTCTTT	CASSFGVAEAFF
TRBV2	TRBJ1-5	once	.	TGTGCCAGCAGTGGAAGGGTCCCGGGCAATCAGCCCCAGCATTTT	CASSGRVPGNQPQHF
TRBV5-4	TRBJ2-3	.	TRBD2	TGTGCCAGCAGCTGGGGAGGGGATAAGTGGGATACGCAGTATTTT	CASSWGGDKWDTQYF
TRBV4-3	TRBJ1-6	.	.	TGCGCCAGCAGCCCTTCAGGGTCCATTAATTCACCCCTCCACTTT	CASSPSGSINSPLHF
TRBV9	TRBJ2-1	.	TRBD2	TGTGCCAGCAGCGGTACCCAGTTGATTAGCGGGGGGGACAATGAGCAGTTCTTC	CASSGTQLISGGDNEQFF
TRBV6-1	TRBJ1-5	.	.	TGTGCCAGCAGTGAGAATTTCAATCAGCCCCAGCATTTT	CASSENFNQPQHF
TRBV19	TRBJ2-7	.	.	TGTGCCAGTAGCACCCTGGACATCCGCAACGAGCAGTACTTC	CASSTLDIRNEQYF
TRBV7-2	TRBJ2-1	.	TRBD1	TGTGCCAGCAGCTTAGGGACAGGGGACTGGGAGCAGTTCTTC	CASSLGTGDWEQFF
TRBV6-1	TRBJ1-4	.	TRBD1	TGTGCCAGCAGGGAACCGGGACAGCTGAATGAAAAACTGTTTTTT	CASREPGQLNEKLFF
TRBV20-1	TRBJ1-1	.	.	TGCAGTGCTGGCACCACTGAAGCTTTCTTT	CSAGTTEAFF
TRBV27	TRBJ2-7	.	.	TGTGCCAGCAGTTTATCTGGTTACGAGCAGTACTTC	CASSLSGYEQYF
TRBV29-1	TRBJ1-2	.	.	TGCAGCGTTGAATCGGGCACCGACTATGGCTACACCTTC	CSVESGTDYGYTF
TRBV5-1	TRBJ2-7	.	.	TGCGCCAGCAGCTTACAGGGAAGTACCTACGAGCAGTACTTC	CASSLQGSTYEQYF
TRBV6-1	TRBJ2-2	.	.	TGTGCCAGCAGTGAAAAGGCATCGAACACCGGGGAGCTGTTTTTT	CASSEKASNTGELFF
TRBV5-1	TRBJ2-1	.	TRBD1	TGCGCCAGCAGCTTGGAGGGCCACCAGGGGGATGAGCAGTTCTTC	CASSLEGHQGDEQFF
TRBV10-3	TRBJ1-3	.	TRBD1	TGTGCCATCAGGGGACAGGGGACTGGAAACACCATATATTTT	CAIRGQGTGNTIYF
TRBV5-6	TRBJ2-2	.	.	TGTGCCAGCAGCTTAGAGTCGGGGGCCCTCACCGGGGAGCTGTTTTTT	CASSLESGALTGELFF
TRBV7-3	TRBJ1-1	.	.	TGTGCCAGCAGCTTAGTAGGGTTGGGGGACACTGAAGCTTTCTTT	CASSLVGLGDTEAFF
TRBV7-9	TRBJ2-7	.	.	TGTGCCAGCAGCCCCGGGGGCCTAAACATCGAGCAGTACTTC	CASSPGGLNIEQYF
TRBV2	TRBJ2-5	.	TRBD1	TGTGCCAGCGGGACAGATCAAGAGACCCAGTACTTC	CASGTDQETQYF
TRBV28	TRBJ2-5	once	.	TGTGCCAGCAGTTTTGGAGGGGGGGCTGATGAGACCCAGTACTTC	CASSFGGGADETQYF
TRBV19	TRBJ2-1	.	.	TGTGCCAGTAGAGGGGGGGCGCGGACCATCTCGAGGGAGCAGTTCTTC	CASRGGARTISREQFF
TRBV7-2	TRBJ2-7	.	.	TGTGCCAGCAGCTGGGCGCCCAGCTCCTACGAGCAGTACTTC	CASSWAPSSYEQYF
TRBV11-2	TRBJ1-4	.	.	TGTGCCAGCAGCTTAGAGGGGGCGTTTCATGAAAAACTGTTTTTT	CASSLEGAFHEKLFF
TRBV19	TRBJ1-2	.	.	TGTGCCAGTAGTCCGAGAGGGTTCTCTGGCTACACCTTC	CASSPRGFSGYTF
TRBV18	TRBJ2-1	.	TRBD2	TGTGCCAGCTCATCAACTTCAGACGGGGGGGGAATCTACAATGAGCAGTTCTTC	CASSSTSDGGGIYNEQFF
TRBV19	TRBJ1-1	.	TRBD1	TGTGCCAGTAGTATACGGATGGGACAGGGCCGGGCCAGTGCTTTCTTT	CASSIRMGQGRASAFF
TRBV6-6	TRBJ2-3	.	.	TGTGCCAGCAGTTACCCCCCAGATACGCAGTATTTT	CASSYPPDTQYF
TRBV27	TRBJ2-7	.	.	TGTGCCAGCAGTTTTTCGTCAGGGGTCGAGCAGTACTTC	CASSFSSGVEQYF
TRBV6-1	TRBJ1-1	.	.	TGTGCCAGCAGTGCCCAACAGGGTGAAGCTTTCTTT	CASSAQQGEAFF
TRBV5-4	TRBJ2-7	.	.	TGTGCCAGCAGCCAACCCTGGGGGAAGGGGTTCTACGAGCAGTACTTC	CASSQPWGKGFYEQYF
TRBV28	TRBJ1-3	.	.	TGTGCCAGCAATACATTAAGAAACACCATATATTTT	CASNTLRNTIYF
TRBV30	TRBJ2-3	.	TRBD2	TGTGCCTGGAGTGTAGCGGGGGGAACCACAGATACGCAGTATTTT	CAWSVAGGTTDTQYF
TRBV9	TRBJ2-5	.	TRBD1	TGTGCCAGCAGCGTAGCGACAGGGGGCCGGTACCAAGAGACCCAGTACTTC	CASSVATGGRYQETQYF
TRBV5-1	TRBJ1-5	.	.	TGCGCCAGCAGCTTACGGGGGACCCCTAATCAGCCCCAGCATTTT	CASSLRGTPNQPQHF
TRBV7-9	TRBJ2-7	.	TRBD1	TGTGCCAGCAGCCGGGAAACAGGGGGCGGCGAGCAGTACTTC	CASSRETGGGEQYF
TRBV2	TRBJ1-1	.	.	TGTGCCAGCAGTAGAGGGTGGGGCACTGAAGCTTTCTTT	CASSRGWGTEAFF
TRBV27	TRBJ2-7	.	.	TGTGCCAGCAGTAGCAACTACGAGCAGTACTTC	CASSSNYEQYF
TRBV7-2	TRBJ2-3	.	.	TGTGCCAGCAGCTCCCGACGGAGGCTAAGGGTGGCAGATACGCAGTATTTT	CASSSRRRLRVADTQYF
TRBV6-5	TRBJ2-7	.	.	TGTGCCAGCAGCCTCTACAGGGCGGACGAGCAGTACTTC	CASSLYRADEQYF
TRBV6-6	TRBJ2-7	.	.	TGTGCCAGCAGTCCGCCGGGGGAGTACGAGCAGTACTTC	CASSPPGEYEQYF
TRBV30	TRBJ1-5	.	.	TGTGCCTGGAGTGGGGCGGGCGGACGGCCCCAGCATTTT	CAWSGAGGRPQHF
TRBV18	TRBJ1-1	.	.	TGTGCCAGCTCACCGGGCTTATCGACGAACACTGAAGCTTTCTTT	CASSPGLSTNTEAFF
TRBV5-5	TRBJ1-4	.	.	TGTGCCAGCAGCTTGCCAGGGGCAGGAGAAAAACTGTTTTTT	CASSLPGAGEKLFF
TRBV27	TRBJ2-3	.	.	TGTGCCAGCAGTTTATCGAGGACTAGCACAGATACGCAGTATTTT	CASSLSRTSTDTQYF
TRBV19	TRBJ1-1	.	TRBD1	TGTGCCAGTAGTGCCCGACAGGGGGCGGCTGAAGCTTTCTTT	CASSARQGAAEAFF
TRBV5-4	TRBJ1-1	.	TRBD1	TGTGCCAGCAGCTGGACAGGGGGGGCCACTGAAGCTTTCTTT	CASSWTGGATEAFF
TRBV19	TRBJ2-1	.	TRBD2	TGTGCCAGTAGTATTAGCGGGGGCCTCTACAATGAGCAGTTCTTC	CASSISGGLYNEQFF
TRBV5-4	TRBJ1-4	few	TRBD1	TGTGCCAGCAGCAATTCAGACAGGGGGGTTAATGAAAAACTGTTTTTT	CASSNSDRGVNEKLFF
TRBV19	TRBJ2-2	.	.	TGTGCCAGTAGGGCCGCCGGGGAGCTGTTTTTT	CASRAAGELFF
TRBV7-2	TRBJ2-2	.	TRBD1	TGTGCCAGCAGCTTCGGAGGACAGGGAAACACCGGGGAGCTGTTTTTT	CASSFGGQGNTGELFF
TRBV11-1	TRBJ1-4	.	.	TGTGCCAGCAGCTCAGTGTCGGCGGGGAATAATGAAAAACTGTTTTTT	CASSSVSAGNNEKLFF
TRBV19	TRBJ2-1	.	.	TGTGCCAGTAGTATGTTTGGCGGGGAGTACTACAATGAGCAGTTCTTC	CASSMFGGEYYNEQFF
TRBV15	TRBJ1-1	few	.	TGTGCCACCAGCGAGGGACGGCCTATGAACACTGAAGCTTTCTTT	CATSEGRPMNTEAFF